The clone carrying this TCR beta chain was picked up one time. Its antigen is undetermined. This specimen comes from a study of OX40 agonist ivuxolimab in advanced cancers. Study-wide background: Clinicians treated patients with ivuxolimab, an agonistic anti-OX40 (CD134) antibody.

Study results and limitations: Low normalized T-cell clonal expansion was additionally recorded for some nonresponders. Partial responders at 0.1-3.0 mg/kg showed near-lowest clonal expansion. On average, a greater number of expanded clones characterised CD8+ T cells relative to CD4+.

The germline V gene has CDR1 MRHNA and CDR2 SNTAGT. The V and J ends lost 10 bases and 1 base, in that order; junction bases with no gene match: 4. This CDR3 is 13 amino acids long. Clones were sequenced by immunoSEQ multiplex PCR, and TCRdb holds only the in-frame ones, with some missing. This table has 55,000 to 80,000 clones, approximately 86% appearing once. This rearrangement joins TRBV6-4 to TRBJ1-5, with 7 bases aligning to TRBD1. The specimen was CD4+ or CD8+ T cells sorted from blood, collected in a trial of the OX40 agonist ivuxolimab. The clonotype was recovered from an adult with an advanced solid tumor such as melanoma, head and neck, liver or kidney cancer. In DNA form, the CDR3 reads TGTGCCAAAAAGACAGGGAGCAATCAGCCCCAGCATTTT. This sequence encodes CAKKTGSNQPQHF.